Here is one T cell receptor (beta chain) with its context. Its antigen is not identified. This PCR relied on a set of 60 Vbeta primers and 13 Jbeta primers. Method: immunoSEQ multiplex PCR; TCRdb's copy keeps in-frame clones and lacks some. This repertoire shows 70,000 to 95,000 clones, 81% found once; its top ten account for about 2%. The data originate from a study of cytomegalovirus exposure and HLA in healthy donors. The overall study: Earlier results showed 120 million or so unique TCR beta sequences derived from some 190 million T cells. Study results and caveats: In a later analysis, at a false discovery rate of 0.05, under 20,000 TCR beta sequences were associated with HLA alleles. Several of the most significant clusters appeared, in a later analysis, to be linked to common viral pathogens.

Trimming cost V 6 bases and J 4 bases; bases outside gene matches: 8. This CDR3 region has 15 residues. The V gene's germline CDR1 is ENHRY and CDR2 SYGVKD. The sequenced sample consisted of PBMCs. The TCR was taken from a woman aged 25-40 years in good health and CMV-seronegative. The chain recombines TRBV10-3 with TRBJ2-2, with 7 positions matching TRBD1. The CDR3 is CAIRKGASRTGELFF. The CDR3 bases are TGTGCCATCAGGAAGGGGGCCAGCCGCACCGGGGAGCTGTTTTTT.